These 3 T cell receptor beta chains share one sample of origin, sequenced in a study of blood T cell repertoires in COVID-19. Libraries were prepared by immunoSEQ multiplex PCR; TCRdb keeps only in-frame clonotypes and omits some of them. The sample includes under 350,000 clones, roughly 91% of them seen just once. What was sequenced was peripheral blood. The receptors were gathered from a man in his forties with acute or convalescent COVID-19.

This chain links TRBV19 with TRBJ2-7; TRBD1 agrees at 7 bases. In germline, CDR1 is LNHDA, CDR2 SQIVND (reference sequence). The CDR3 is 16 amino acids. The V gene end was trimmed by 3 bases and the J gene end by 0 bases; junction bases not matched to a gene: 8. The CDR3 sequence: CASSISQGVPSYEQYF. For the CDR3, the DNA is TGTGCCAGTAGTATTTCCCAGGGGGTCCCCTCCTACGAGCAGTACTTC.

Regarding this clone: This sample also contains other DNA sequences that code for the same CDR3. The J gene is TRBJ1-4, the V gene TRBV5-1; D gene ambiguous. V lost 2 bases, J lost 4 bases, and 6 bases lay in between. Germline V CDR1 and CDR2: SGHRS, YFSETQ. The CDR3 loop spans 13 amino acids. The CDR3 DNA sequence: TGCGCCAGCAGCTTAGCGTTTAATGAAAAACTGTTTTTT. It encodes CASSLAFNEKLFF.

CDR3 nucleotides: TGCGCCAGCAGCGGGACAGGGGGCACTGAAGCTTTCTTT. Amino acids: CASSGTGGTEAFF. This chain uses TRBV10-1 with TRBJ1-1, with 11 bases lining up with TRBD1. The CDR3 loop spans 13 amino acids. J was trimmed by 4 bases and V by 6 bases; bases with no gene match: 1. CDR1 WNHNN and CDR2 SYGVQD come from the germline V gene (reference sequence).